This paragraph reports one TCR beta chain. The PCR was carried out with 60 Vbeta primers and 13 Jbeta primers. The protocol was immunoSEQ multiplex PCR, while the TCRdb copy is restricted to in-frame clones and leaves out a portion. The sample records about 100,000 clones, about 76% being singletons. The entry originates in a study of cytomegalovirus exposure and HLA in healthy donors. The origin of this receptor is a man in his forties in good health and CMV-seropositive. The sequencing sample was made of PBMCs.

The DNA for the CDR3 is TGTGCCAGCAGCTTAGAACTGGCGGGGAGTGGAAACACCATATATTTT. Protein sequence: CASSLELAGSGNTIYF. V gene TRBV11-2 combines with J gene TRBJ1-3; D remains unclear. Germline values: CDR1 SGHAT, CDR2 FQNNGV. The CDR3 covers 16 residues. Deletions cut 0 bases from V and 3 bases from J, with 12 bases between.